In its sample, the clone carrying this T cell receptor beta chain was seen a few times. Antigen unknown. This record comes from a study of OX40 agonist ivuxolimab in advanced cancers. Background on the study: Three individuals attained partial responses, comprising one hepatocellular carcinoma case and two cutaneous melanoma cases. General study results and limits: Among T cells, CD8+ cells averaged more expanded clones than CD4+ cells.

Germline-derived CDR1 and CDR2 are SGHRS and YFSETQ. This CDR3 spans 16 amino acids. V was clipped by 4 bases and J by 3 bases, with 18 bases between them. Data came from immunoSEQ multiplex PCR; TCRdb stores just in-frame clones and leaves some out. This sample yields about 87,000 clones, of which over 80% are seen a single time; 0.85% belongs to the top ten. The clonotype originates from an adult with an advanced solid tumor such as melanoma, head and neck, liver or kidney cancer. Sequences were derived from CD4+ or CD8+ T cells sorted from blood, sampled in a trial of the OX40 agonist ivuxolimab. The chain combines TRBV5-1 with TRBJ2-3; a possible D gene is TRBD1 (5 bases). The CDR3, as DNA: TGCGCCAGCAGCGCTCAGGGTATAGGGTTAACAGATACGCAGTATTTT. Amino acids: CASSAQGIGLTDTQYF.